The rows below give T cell receptor beta chains drawn from one sample of a study of T cells in Graves' hyperthyroidism and ophthalmopathy. TCRdb called the multiplex PCR reads again in MiXCR, with one record for every CDR3 protein. The repertoire includes 650,000 to 800,000 distinct CDR3 sequences, about 45% of them detected once, and less than 8.5% sits in the top ten. The sample taken for sequencing was peripheral blood or thyroid tissue (not recorded which). Receptor source: an adult man with Graves' disease, either hyperthyroidism or ophthalmopathy (not recorded which). The conserved cysteine and the conserved F or W are not part of the CDR3 here. The order of the fields is clone size, V gene, J gene, CDR3 protein. Rows give clone size only sometimes, using once, few, many, or a class for an expanded clone.

.,TRBV7-9,TRBJ1-3,ASSRRTGRSGNTIY
.,TRBV20-1,TRBJ1-5,SALSGTDISNQPQH
once,TRBV11-2,TRBJ2-6,ASSFRDRGRGSGANVLT
.,TRBV10-3,TRBJ1-2,ASSEDGRSYGYT
.,TRBV20-1,TRBJ2-5,SADAGQGVSETQY
.,TRBV5-4,TRBJ2-5,ASSVGTSGSGETQY
.,TRBV7-9,TRBJ1-2,ASSLVGTVLSRGYT
few,TRBV7-9,TRBJ2-5,ASSLPGTNQETQY
many,TRBV7-6,TRBJ2-2,ASSSEPSGVTGELF
.,TRBV29-1,TRBJ2-7,SVDLEGALNPYEQY
once,TRBV7-8,TRBJ2-2,ASSLGQVSTGELF
.,TRBV7-8,TRBJ1-1,ASTRPGQGTEAF
many,TRBV7-9,TRBJ1-3,ASSLTGGTGNTIY
.,TRBV10-3,TRBJ1-4,ASSYSTRVEEKLF
.,TRBV19,TRBJ1-2,ASSTGTYNYGYT
.,TRBV7-9,TRBJ2-5,ASSCGLQETQY
few,TRBV20-1,TRBJ1-4,SARRGTNEKLF
.,TRBV29-1,TRBJ2-2,SVESPLGTGELF
.,TRBV20-1,TRBJ2-5,SARGRVGEPQY
many,TRBV24-1,TRBJ1-5,ATSDLQSGSQPQH
.,TRBV2,TRBJ2-2,ASSERTAVNTGELF
.,TRBV24-1,.,ATSDLAGGEQY
few,TRBV7-6,TRBJ2-7,ASGPPGASGGFYEQY
.,TRBV29-1,TRBJ1-2,SVLGQGPNYGYT
many,TRBV5-1,TRBJ1-6,ASSPRTAEESPLH
.,TRBV19,TRBJ1-2,ASSIMGQGPGYT
.,TRBV9,TRBJ2-5,ASSVGNSGNQETQY
many,TRBV6-6,TRBJ2-7,ASSYSTYEQY
.,TRBV10-2,TRBJ2-7,ASSENGFLYEQY
.,TRBV28,TRBJ1-5,AGSTVDQPQH
.,TRBV25-1,TRBJ1-4,ASSARGTGMREKLF
.,TRBV9,TRBJ2-5,ASSVGQVNQPQY
.,TRBV7-2,TRBJ2-7,ASSLAGGSRTNEQY
.,TRBV24-1,TRBJ1-5,ATSGHRNQPQH
many,TRBV20-1,TRBJ1-1,SAQDAEAF
once,TRBV10-3,TRBJ2-6,AISEGGWRWANVLT
once,TRBV29-1,TRBJ2-7,SVVTETYEQY
.,TRBV6-6,TRBJ1-2,ASSTLTANYGYT
few,TRBV10-3,TRBJ1-6,AISEEGLHSPLH
few,TRBV20-1,TRBJ1-5,SASEGGRQPQH